This TCR beta chain was recorded in a study of blood T cell repertoires in COVID-19. Looking at the study overall: The United States, Italy and Spain supplied acute and convalescent COVID-19 samples.

The assay was immunoSEQ multiplex PCR, and TCRdb's table has in-frame clones only and misses some. The sample gives around 50,000 clones, roughly 83% of which show up once; roughly 15% is in the top ten. Germline V gene lookup returns CDR1 MNHNS and CDR2 SASEGT. The CDR3 is made up of 17 amino acids. With V trimmed by 1 base and J by 8 bases, 13 bases remained unmatched. The J gene is TRBJ2-2, the V gene TRBV6-1; 7 positions agree with TRBD2. The TCR was taken from a human donor in a cohort sampled during active COVID-19. The sample was peripheral blood. The CDR3 loop is CASSEVIGGSLSGELFF. The CDR3 DNA reads TGTGCCAGCAGTGAAGTCATTGGCGGGAGCCTTTCGGGGGAGCTGTTTTTT.